This is a list of T cell receptor beta chains from one sample in a study of CD8 T cells in Susac syndrome. TCRdb reanalysed the immunoSEQ multiplex PCR reads using MiXCR and keeps one entry per CDR3 protein. The profile shows 180,000 or so distinct CDR3 sequences, around 96% of them singletons. The material sequenced was CD4+ T cells from PBMCs. The source of these receptors is a human donor in good health. Each CDR3 is given with its conserved first and last residue. The order of the fields is J gene, D gene, V gene, clone size, CDR3 protein, CDR3 DNA. The D gene is left open where the match is weak. Size tells how often a clone was seen (once, few, many) or the class of an expanded clone, and some rows leave it out.

>TRBJ2-2|-|TRBV15|-
CATSREILVTGELFF
TGTGCCACCAGCAGAGAAATACTAGTCACCGGGGAGCTGTTTTTT
>TRBJ2-3|-|TRBV20-1|once
CSAHPSRGLPTDTQYF
TGCAGTGCCCATCCTTCTCGGGGGCTGCCCACAGATACGCAGTATTTT
>TRBJ2-3|TRBD2|TRBV29-1|-
CSVSTSGDFTDTQYF
TGCAGCGTTTCTACTAGCGGGGACTTCACAGATACGCAGTATTTT
>TRBJ2-1|TRBD1|TRBV15|-
CATSSDREGSYNEQFF
TGTGCCACCAGCAGTGACAGGGAAGGGTCCTACAATGAGCAGTTCTTC
>TRBJ2-7|-|TRBV7-9|-
CASSLTVFEQYF
TGTGCCAGCAGCCTAACAGTCTTCGAGCAGTACTTC
>TRBJ2-3|TRBD2|TRBV20-1|-
CSAHWAGGPTSTDTQYF
TGCAGTGCTCATTGGGCGGGGGGGCCTACTAGCACAGATACGCAGTATTTT
>TRBJ1-5|TRBD1|TRBV20-1|-
CSAKRDRGAYSNQPQHF
TGCAGTGCCAAACGGGACAGGGGAGCTTATAGCAATCAGCCCCAGCATTTT
>TRBJ1-6|TRBD1|TRBV9|-
CASSTSGGQGAYNYNSPLHF
TGTGCCAGCAGCACCAGTGGAGGACAGGGGGCCTACAACTATAATTCACCCCTCCACTTT
>TRBJ2-7|-|TRBV12-3/TRBV12-4|-
CASSFGYYEQYF
TGTGCCAGCAGTTTTGGATACTACGAGCAGTACTTC
>TRBJ2-1|TRBD2|TRBV5-4|-
CASSLQSAGGVIEQFF
TGTGCCAGCAGTTTACAATCAGCGGGGGGGGTTATTGAGCAGTTCTTC
>TRBJ1-6|-|TRBV4-3|-
CASSQEWEGNSPLHF
TGCGCCAGCAGCCAAGAATGGGAAGGGAATTCACCCCTCCACTTT
>TRBJ1-2|-|TRBV20-1|-
CSAASGNYGYTF
TGCAGTGCCGCCTCGGGGAACTATGGCTACACCTTC
>TRBJ2-3|-|TRBV29-1|-
CSVLRAGDTQYF
TGCAGCGTCCTACGGGCGGGGGATACGCAGTATTTT
>TRBJ1-5|-|TRBV20-1|-
CSAEISNQPQHF
TGCAGTGCTGAGATTAGCAATCAGCCCCAGCATTTT
>TRBJ2-1|TRBD1|TRBV28|-
CASSSPGQGANEQFF
TGTGCCAGCAGTTCTCCGGGACAGGGGGCAAATGAGCAGTTCTTC
>TRBJ2-7|-|TRBV6-2/TRBV6-3|-
CASSEQTYEQYF
TGTGCCAGCAGTGAACAGACGTACGAGCAGTACTTC
>TRBJ2-3|-|TRBV19|-
CASRERDTQYF
TGTGCCAGTAGGGAGAGGGATACGCAGTATTTT
>TRBJ2-1|-|TRBV7-2|-
CASRQTGGRAYNGEQFF
TGTGCCAGCAGACAAACCGGGGGTAGGGCTTACAATGGGGAGCAGTTCTTC
>TRBJ1-1|-|TRBV4-2|-
CASSPHRENTEAFF
TGTGCCAGCAGCCCCCACAGGGAGAACACTGAAGCTTTCTTT
>TRBJ1-6|-|TRBV27|-
CASSYSRGRNSPLHF
TGTGCCAGCAGTTACTCCCGGGGGCGCAATTCACCCCTCCACTTT
>TRBJ1-2|-|TRBV20-1|-
CSARRQTADYGYTF
TGCAGTGCGCGACGCCAGACAGCGGACTATGGCTACACCTTC
>TRBJ1-1|-|TRBV25-1|few
CASSVGTDTEAFF
TGTGCCAGCAGTGTGGGCACGGACACTGAAGCTTTCTTT
>TRBJ2-7|TRBD1|TRBV3-1|-
CASTRGQVAYEQYF
TGTGCCAGCACCAGGGGACAGGTGGCATACGAGCAGTACTTC
>TRBJ2-1|-|TRBV20-1|-
CSADEGGNEQFF
TGCAGTGCTGACGAGGGTGGCAATGAGCAGTTCTTC
>TRBJ1-2|-|TRBV7-8|-
CAAGRQIYGYTF
TGTGCCGCGGGGAGACAGATTTATGGCTACACCTTC
>TRBJ1-1|TRBD1|TRBV30|-
CACRGQEEAFF
TGTGCCTGCAGGGGACAGGAAGAGGCTTTCTTT
>TRBJ1-5|-|TRBV23-1|once
CASGSCGDNQPQHF
TGCGCCAGCGGATCGTGCGGGGACAATCAGCCCCAGCATTTT
>TRBJ2-1|-|TRBV29-1|-
CSVANGGRQFF
TGCAGCGTGGCCAACGGTGGTCGGCAGTTCTTC
>TRBJ1-1|-|TRBV28|-
CASSLAMGQANTEVFF
TGTGCCAGCAGTCTGGCAATGGGGCAGGCGAACACTGAAGTTTTCTTT
>TRBJ2-5|-|TRBV20-1|-
CSARDTARETQYF
TGCAGTGCTAGAGACACCGCCAGGGAGACCCAGTACTTC
>TRBJ1-2|-|TRBV3-1|-
CASSQDPHNVGYTF
TGTGCCAGCAGCCAAGACCCACACAACGTTGGCTACACCTTC
>TRBJ2-1|TRBD2|TRBV20-1|-
CSAPVAGGRYNEQFF
TGCAGTGCACCAGTAGCGGGGGGGCGGTACAATGAGCAGTTCTTC
>TRBJ2-3|TRBD2|TRBV4-3|-
CASSLNGGASTDTQYF
TGCGCCAGCAGCCTTAACGGGGGGGCGAGCACAGATACGCAGTATTTT
>TRBJ2-1|-|TRBV29-1|-
CSGGGRVKANEQFF
TGCAGCGGTGGGGGCAGGGTCAAGGCCAATGAGCAGTTCTTC
>TRBJ2-7|-|TRBV7-2|few
CASSPLRGGMLSEQYF
TGTGCCAGCAGCCCGCTAAGAGGGGGGATGTTGTCCGAGCAGTACTTC
>TRBJ1-1|-|TRBV15|-
CATSRDPGRGGANTEAFF
TGTGCCACCAGCAGAGATCCGGGGCGCGGCGGAGCTAACACTGAAGCTTTCTTT
>TRBJ1-2|TRBD1|TRBV20-1|-
CSAPPGTDKKGYTF
TGCAGTGCTCCCCCCGGGACAGATAAGAAGGGCTACACCTTC
>TRBJ2-3|-|TRBV6-2/TRBV6-3|-
CASSTLVTLPPDTQYF
TGTGCCAGCAGTACACTAGTTACCCTCCCGCCCGATACGCAGTATTTT